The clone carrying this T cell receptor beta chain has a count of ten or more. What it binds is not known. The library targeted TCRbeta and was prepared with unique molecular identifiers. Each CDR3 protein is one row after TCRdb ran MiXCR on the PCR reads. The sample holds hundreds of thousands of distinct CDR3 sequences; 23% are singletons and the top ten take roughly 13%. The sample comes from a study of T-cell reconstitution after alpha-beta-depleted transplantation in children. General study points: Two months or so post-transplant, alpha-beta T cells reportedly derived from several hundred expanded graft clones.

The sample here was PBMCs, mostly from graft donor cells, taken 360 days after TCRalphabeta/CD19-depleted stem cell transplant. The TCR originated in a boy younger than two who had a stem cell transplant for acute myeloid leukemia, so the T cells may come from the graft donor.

The DNA of the CDR3 is TGTGCCATTCTCGTGGGAGGACCGGATGAGCAGTTCTTC. It yields the protein CAILVGGPDEQFF. The chain has TRBV7-9 and TRBJ2-1; a weak D match, TRBD2 (6 bases). Between the trimmed V and J ends, which lost 10 bases and 8 bases, there was a span of 18 bases. The CDR3 totals 13 residues. The germline V gene encodes CDR1 SEHNR and CDR2 FQNEAQ (reference sequence).